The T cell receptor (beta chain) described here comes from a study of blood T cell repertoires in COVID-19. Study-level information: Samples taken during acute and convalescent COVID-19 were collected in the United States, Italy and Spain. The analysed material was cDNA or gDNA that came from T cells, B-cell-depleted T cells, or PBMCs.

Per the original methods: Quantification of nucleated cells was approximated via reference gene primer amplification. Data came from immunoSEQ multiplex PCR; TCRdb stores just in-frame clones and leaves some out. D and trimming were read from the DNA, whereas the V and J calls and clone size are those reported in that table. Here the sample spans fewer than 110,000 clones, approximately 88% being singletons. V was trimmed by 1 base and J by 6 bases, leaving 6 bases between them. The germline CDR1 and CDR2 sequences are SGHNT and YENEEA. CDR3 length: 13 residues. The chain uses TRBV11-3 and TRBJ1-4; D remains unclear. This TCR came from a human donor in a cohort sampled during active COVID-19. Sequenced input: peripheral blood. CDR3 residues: CASSLGPDEKLFF. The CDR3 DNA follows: TGTGCCAGCAGCTTAGGGCCAGATGAAAAACTGTTTTTT.